This is a list of T cell receptor beta chains from one sample in a study of cytomegalovirus exposure and HLA in healthy donors. TCRdb's table, derived via immunoSEQ multiplex PCR, lists solely in-frame clones and lacks some. In the table there are approximately 180,000 clones, approximately 78% of which are singletons. The material sequenced was PBMCs. All receptors derive from a woman in her late teens or twenties in good health and CMV-seronegative. Both conserved end residues are part of each CDR3. The D gene is left open where the match is weak.

>TRBV25-1|TRBD2|TRBJ2-7
CASSESGTSGGVSYEQYF
>TRBV7-2|.|TRBJ2-1
CASSSPGLRESEQFF
>TRBV6-1|TRBD1|TRBJ2-6
CASSDRGPGANVLTF
>TRBV6-1|TRBD1|TRBJ2-1
CASSPTGVSYNEQFF
>TRBV27|TRBD2|.
CASSLMIGAGVYEQYF
>TRBV28|TRBD2|TRBJ2-4
CASSSSGLAGWLRSYSKNIQYF
>TRBV28|TRBD2|TRBJ2-7
CASRDLEAGGTYEQYF
>TRBV2|.|TRBJ2-1
CASTLAPGHEQFF
>TRBV7-9|TRBD2|TRBJ2-3
CASSLAGGRRFTDTQYF
>TRBV13|TRBD1|TRBJ1-1
CASSRRTGLETFF
>TRBV5-6|.|TRBJ1-1
CASSLVGGGSFTEAFF
>TRBV19|.|TRBJ2-5
CASSSRSQASRTQYF
>TRBV7-9|.|TRBJ2-1
CASSLELDHNEQFF
>TRBV4-3|.|TRBJ2-2
CASTSGRNTGELFF
>TRBV25-1|.|TRBJ1-6
CASSERGNSPLHF
>TRBV28|.|TRBJ1-5
CASSFTNQPQHF
>TRBV10-1|TRBD2|TRBJ2-7
CASSEGSGRKGSEQYF
>TRBV9|TRBD1|TRBJ2-3
CASSVALQGAGADTQYF
>TRBV19|.|TRBJ2-3
CASSPRRGGTDTQYF
>TRBV5-5|TRBD2|TRBJ2-1
CASSLAAGYNEQFF
>TRBV28|TRBD1|TRBJ1-2
CASSRGQRGYTF
>TRBV6-6|.|TRBJ1-2
CASRLGGDSYGYTF
>TRBV11-2|TRBD2|TRBJ2-5
CASSLAHGAGGQETQYF
>TRBV27|.|TRBJ2-1
CASSLRLLYNEQFF
>TRBV4-3|TRBD2|TRBJ2-1
CASSRLAGGTYNEQFF
>TRBV15|TRBD2|TRBJ2-7
CATSRGWLFSGRAHEQYF
>TRBV7-2|TRBD2|TRBJ2-1
CASSLARTSGGNEQFF
>TRBV30|.|TRBJ1-4
CAWREQGAAEKLFF
>TRBV18|TRBD1|TRBJ2-2
CASSLTGGTGELFF
>TRBV19|TRBD2|TRBJ2-7
CASSRQAGGYEQYF
>TRBV28|TRBD2|TRBJ2-7
CASSPLAGDYEQYF
>TRBV27|TRBD2|TRBJ2-1
CASRQAGGPLNEQFF
>TRBV27|.|TRBJ2-2
CASSFFAGSTGELFF
>TRBV19|TRBD1|TRBJ1-5
CAGSGTGTANQPQHF
>TRBV15|.|TRBJ2-1
CATSRDGNNEQFF
>TRBV28|.|TRBJ1-2
CASRQLTGSYGYTF
>TRBV25-1|.|TRBJ2-1
CASNRDLPFEQFF
>TRBV9|TRBD2|TRBJ2-3
CASTPGLYTDTQYF
>TRBV11-2|TRBD2|TRBJ2-1
CASSLLAGGQDEQFF
>TRBV7-2|TRBD2|TRBJ2-4
CASSPSGTSGRYVKNIQYF
>TRBV19|.|TRBJ1-2
CASSEKTGYLIGYTF
>TRBV6-6|TRBD1|TRBJ1-5
CASSNTWDSGNQPQHF
>TRBV10-3|TRBD1|TRBJ1-2
CAISTGGTNYGYTF
>TRBV7-9|TRBD2|TRBJ2-3
CASSLAGLAGADTQYF
>TRBV4-3|.|TRBJ1-1
CASSQDGATEAFF
>TRBV27|.|TRBJ1-2
CASRTGEYDGYTF
>TRBV27|.|TRBJ2-5
CASSFGGPQETQYF
>TRBV7-9|TRBD2|TRBJ2-4
CASSPPSGRPLLAKNIQYF
>TRBV6-5|.|TRBJ1-5
CASRSRPEGNQPQHF
>TRBV7-7|TRBD2|TRBJ2-2
CASSPSGRGTGELFF
>TRBV29-1|.|TRBJ2-7
CSVRTNAGEQYF
>TRBV4-1|TRBD2|TRBJ2-4
CASSLASGSTKNIQYF
>TRBV5-6|.|TRBJ2-1
CASSGAGAWDEQFF
>TRBV23-1|.|TRBJ2-4
CASSLYRDPKNIQYF